This paragraph reports one TCR beta chain. Its antigen is unidentified. These data originate in a study of blood T cells in healthy people across ages. Across the study: With template switching, about one barcoded beta molecule was captured per two T cells.

With a J-beta primer mix and a sample-barcoded 5' primer, a second PCR ran 7 to 11 cycles. TCRdb re-analysed the 5' RACE reads in MiXCR, keeping a single row per CDR3 protein. The table shows about 640,000 distinct CDR3 sequences, with 45% to 65% occurring only once. This CDR3 comprises 14 residues. V was shortened by 0 bases and J by 11 bases, with 16 bases between the two germline ends. The germline V gene has CDR1 LGHDT and CDR2 YNNKEL (reference sequence). General study results and limits: Unsorted PBMCs blocked a conclusive comparison of naive and antigen-experienced cells. Observed TCR beta diversity showed a strong correlation with the percentage of naive T cells as measured by flow cytometry. More naive CD4+ cells and higher diversity marked long-lived donors relative to aged donors.

Sequences were obtained from blood. The sequence was obtained from a man aged 60 to 69 in good health. The genes are TRBV3-1 and TRBJ1-1; D not certain. CDR3 loop: CASSQDRQALRAFF. The CDR3 nucleotides read TGTGCCAGCAGCCAAGATCGGCAGGCGCTAAGGGCTTTCTTT.